Following are 3 T cell receptor beta chains from one sample sequenced in a study of CD8+CD57+ T cells in acquired aplastic anemia. Only patients with CD8+CD57+ cell expansion on flow cytometry were chosen for sequencing. Genomic DNA, serving as template, underwent TCR beta VDJ and CDR3 profiling. TCRdb processed the reads anew with MiXCR; each CDR3 protein has one entry. The sample carries over 150,000 distinct CDR3 sequences, 63% recorded once. Sequencing was performed on sorted CD4+, CD8+, or CD8+CD57+ T cells (not recorded which) from PBMCs. The receptors were gathered from a human donor with aplastic anemia.

Only a few counts were recorded for this clonotype. The CDR3: CASSILGARAEAFF. The CDR3 nucleotides read TGTGCCAGTAGTATCCTGGGGGCTAGGGCTGAAGCTTTCTTT. The genes are TRBV19 and TRBJ1-1, with D perhaps matching TRBD1 (6 bases). V was cut by 3 bases and J by 6 bases, with 14 bases left in between. The CDR3 runs to 14 residues. CDR1 is LNHDA and CDR2 is SQIVND in the germline V gene (reference sequence).

The chain recombines TRBV20-1 with TRBJ2-7; a weak D match, TRBD1 (5 bases). Trimming took off 0 bases at V and 3 bases at J, with 9 bases between the two ends. Looked up from germline, CDR1 is DFQATT and CDR2 is SNEGSKA (reference sequence). CDR3 length: 13 amino acids. The CDR3 coding sequence is TGCAGTGCTAGAGAAGGGGTGGTCTACGAGCAGTACTTC. It codes for CSAREGVVYEQYF.

This chain connects TRBV5-1 to TRBJ2-1; D possibly corresponds to TRBD1 (6 bases). In germline, CDR1 is SGHRS, CDR2 YFSETQ. Trimming left V 4 bases short and J 7 bases short, with 15 bases between. The CDR3 length is 14 residues. CDR3 nucleotides: TGCGCCAGCAGCCAGGCACAGGGACGAAATGAGCAGTTCTTC. It is translated as CASSQAQGRNEQFF.